This T cell receptor (beta chain) was obtained from a study of Graves' ophthalmopathy and Graves' hyperthyroidism. Across the whole study: There was a collection of peripheral blood at initial diagnosis, before any treatment. Study-level findings and limits: It was with 65% to 71% sensitivity and around 75% specificity that the model predicted ophthalmopathy progression.

From germline, CDR1 is SGHDT and CDR2 YYEEEE. The CDR3 totals 15 residues. RNA transcripts were the source from which TCR beta CDR3 regions were amplified. HTBI primers served in a first-round RT-PCR, which a second-round multiplex PCR followed. MiXCR, run by TCRdb on the multiplex PCR reads, gives a single entry per CDR3 protein. Of roughly 480,000 distinct CDR3 sequences in the sample, approximately 15% are singletons; the top ten hold more than 8.5%. Each donor who had ophthalmopathy showed moderate-to-severe activity, a CAS of ≥3, a NOSPECS of ≥4, and a duration under 3 months. Sampling approximately 10 ml of fresh peripheral blood provided the PBMCs. A remark on this clonotype: Its antigen remains unknown. At one end the junction does not follow the germline gene, possibly because of a read error.

The V and J genes are TRBV5-6 and TRBJ2-5; 10 positions agree with TRBD2. The sequence was obtained from a woman aged 25 to 39 with Graves' ophthalmopathy. Sequences were obtained from blood. The CDR3 reads CASSWTSGNQETKYF. CDR3 coding DNA: TGTGCCAGCAGCTGGACTAGCGGAAACCAAGAGACCAAGTACTTC.